This T cell receptor beta chain was found in a study of shared clonotypes between healthy human individuals. Study as a whole: The people who gave samples were two women and three men aged 18 to 49. The study's findings and limits: Donor scarcity curtailed the genetic and exposure-history diversity represented herein. Expectations were that clonotype sharing among donors would be affected by sequencing depth.

TCRdb keeps only in-frame clones here, not all; method: immunoSEQ multiplex PCR. The table records approximately 340,000 clones, 74% of them present only once. There are 13 residues in the CDR3. V gave up 5 bases and J gave up 2 bases, with 9 bases separating them. Germline values: CDR1 SNHLY, CDR2 FYNNEI. Concerning this clone itself: Its matching antigen is unknown.

V usage is TRBV2 and J usage is TRBJ2-5; no firm D call. This sequence originates from a man younger than 45 in good health. The sample taken for sequencing was memory CD4+ T cells sorted from blood. Subset denoted: CD45RA-negative fraction. In DNA, the CDR3 is TGTGCCAGCAGTCCACGACTGCAAGAGACCCAGTACTTC. This codes for CASSPRLQETQYF.